This T cell receptor (beta chain) was retrieved from a study of OX40 agonist ivuxolimab in advanced cancers. The study's findings and limits: Individuals who were partial responders at 0.1-3.0 mg/kg had clonal expansion that ranked among the lowest. On average, a greater number of expanded clones characterised CD8+ T cells relative to CD4+.

TCRdb's table, derived via immunoSEQ multiplex PCR, lists solely in-frame clones and lacks some. The sample yields tens of thousands of clones, roughly 80% seen once. This CDR3 is 13 amino acids long. The V and J ends lost 7 bases and 1 base, in that order; junction bases with no gene match: 2. The germline gives CDR1 SNHLY, CDR2 FYNNEI. A remark on this clone: Its antigen is not known.

The sequencing used CD4+ or CD8+ T cells sorted from blood, collected in a trial of the OX40 agonist ivuxolimab. The gene calls are TRBV2 and TRBJ1-1; 8 nucleotides align to TRBD1. The origin of this receptor is an adult with an advanced solid tumor such as melanoma, head and neck, liver or kidney cancer. The CDR3 nucleotides are TGTGCCAGCAACGGACAGGGGAACACTGAAGCTTTCTTT. Translating it yields CASNGQGNTEAFF.